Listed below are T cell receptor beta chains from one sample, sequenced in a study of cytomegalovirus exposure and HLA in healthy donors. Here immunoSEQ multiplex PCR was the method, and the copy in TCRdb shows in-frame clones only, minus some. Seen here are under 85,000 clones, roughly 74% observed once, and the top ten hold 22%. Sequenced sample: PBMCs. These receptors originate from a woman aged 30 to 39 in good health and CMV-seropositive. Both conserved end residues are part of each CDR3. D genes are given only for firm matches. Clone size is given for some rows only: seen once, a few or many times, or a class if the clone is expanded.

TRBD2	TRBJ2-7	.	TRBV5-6	CASSLLAGEQYF	TGTGCCAGCAGCTTGTTAGCGGGCGAGCAGTACTTC
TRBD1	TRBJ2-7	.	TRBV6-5	CASSPTGVGNEQYF	TGTGCCAGCAGCCCTACAGGGGTGGGCAACGAGCAGTACTTC
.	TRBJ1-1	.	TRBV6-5	CASSRRESTEAFF	TGTGCCAGCAGTCGCAGGGAATCGACTGAAGCTTTCTTT
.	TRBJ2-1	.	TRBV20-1	CSAGGNNEQFF	TGCAGTGCCGGCGGAAACAATGAGCAGTTCTTC
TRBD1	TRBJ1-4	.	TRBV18	CASSPQGQENEKLFF	TGTGCCAGCTCACCACAGGGACAGGAGAATGAAAAACTGTTTTTT
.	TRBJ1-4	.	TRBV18	CASSGALNEKLFF	TGTGCCAGCTCAGGAGCCCTAAATGAAAAACTGTTTTTT
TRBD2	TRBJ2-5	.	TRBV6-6	CASSYTTAGRKETQYF	TGTGCCAGCAGTTACACCACAGCGGGGCGGAAAGAGACCCAGTACTTC
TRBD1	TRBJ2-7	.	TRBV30	CAWNTGTGGEQYF	TGTGCCTGGAATACCGGGACAGGAGGTGAGCAGTACTTC
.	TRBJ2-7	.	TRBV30	CAWSVQQAYEQYF	TGTGCCTGGAGTGTACAACAGGCCTACGAGCAGTACTTC
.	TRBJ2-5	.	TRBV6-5	CASSYSGRAGETQYF	TGTGCCAGCAGTTACTCGGGCCGCGCCGGTGAGACCCAGTACTTC
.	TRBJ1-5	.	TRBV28	CASSPSGYSNQPQHF	TGTGCCAGCAGCCCGTCGGGGTATAGCAATCAGCCCCAGCATTTT
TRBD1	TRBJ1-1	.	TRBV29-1	CSVRQGTGANTEAFF	TGCAGCGTCCGACAAGGGACAGGGGCAAACACTGAAGCTTTCTTT
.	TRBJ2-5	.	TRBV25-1	CASSGRAGETQYF	TGTGCCAGCAGTGGGAGGGCCGGGGAGACCCAGTACTTC
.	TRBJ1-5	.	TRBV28	CASSLSGGINQPQHF	TGTGCCAGCAGTCTCTCGGGGGGAATCAATCAGCCCCAGCATTTT
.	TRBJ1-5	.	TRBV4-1	CASSELLIRGRGQPQHF	TGCGCCAGCAGCGAACTCCTTATCAGGGGTAGGGGACAGCCCCAGCATTTT
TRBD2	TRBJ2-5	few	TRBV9	CASSVDSGGGTQETQYF	TGTGCCAGCAGCGTAGATTCCGGGGGAGGGACCCAAGAGACCCAGTACTTC
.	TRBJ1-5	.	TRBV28	CASSGQTYSNQPQHF	TGTGCCAGCAGTGGACAGACCTATAGCAATCAGCCCCAGCATTTT
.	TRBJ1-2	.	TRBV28	CASSLSLPENYGYTF	TGTGCCAGCAGTTTATCCCTGCCTGAGAACTATGGCTACACCTTC
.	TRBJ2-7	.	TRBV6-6	CASSYLDEQYF	TGTGCCAGCAGTTACCTAGACGAGCAGTACTTC
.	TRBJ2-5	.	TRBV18	CASSTLGARETQYF	TGTGCCAGCTCAACGCTGGGGGCAAGGGAGACCCAGTACTTC
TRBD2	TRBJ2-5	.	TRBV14	CASRSGTSGTQETQYF	TGTGCCAGCAGGTCCGGGACTAGCGGGACCCAAGAGACCCAGTACTTC
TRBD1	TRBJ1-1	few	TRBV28	CAVERQGPTEAFF	TGTGCCGTCGAAAGACAGGGTCCCACTGAAGCTTTCTTT
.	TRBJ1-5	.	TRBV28	CASRTGIGDQPQHF	TGTGCCAGCAGAACAGGGATTGGGGATCAGCCCCAGCATTTT
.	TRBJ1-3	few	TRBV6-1	CASSERGSNSGNTIYF	TGTGCCAGCAGTGAAAGGGGGTCGAACTCTGGAAACACCATATATTTT
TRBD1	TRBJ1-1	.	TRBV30	CAWKEQGISTEAFF	TGTGCCTGGAAGGAACAGGGGATCAGCACTGAAGCTTTCTTT
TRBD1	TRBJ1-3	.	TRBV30	CAWSSLTGTFSGNTIYF	TGTGCCTGGAGTAGTTTGACAGGGACCTTCTCTGGAAACACCATATATTTT
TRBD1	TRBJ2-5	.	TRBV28	CASTKGARETQYF	TGTGCCAGCACGAAGGGGGCGCGGGAGACCCAGTACTTC
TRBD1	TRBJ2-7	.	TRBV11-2	CASRGTGGWYEQYF	TGTGCCAGCAGGGGGACAGGGGGCTGGTACGAGCAGTACTTC
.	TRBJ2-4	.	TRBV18	CASSPRQDTNIQYF	TGTGCCAGCTCACCACGACAGGATACAAACATTCAGTACTTC
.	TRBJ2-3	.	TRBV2	CASRSRTGVTDTQYF	TGTGCCAGCAGATCCCGGACGGGGGTCACAGATACGCAGTATTTT
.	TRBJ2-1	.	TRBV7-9	CASSKSGDYEQFF	TGTGCCAGCAGCAAGTCCGGGGACTATGAGCAGTTCTTC
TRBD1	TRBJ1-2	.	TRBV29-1	CSVRQGTYGYTF	TGCAGCGTTCGACAGGGTACCTATGGCTACACCTTC
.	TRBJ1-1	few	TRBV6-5	CASSYSIYTEAFF	TGTGCCAGCAGTTACTCAATATACACTGAAGCTTTCTTT
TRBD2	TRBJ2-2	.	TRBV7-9	CASSSRLAGAGGELFF	TGTGCCAGCAGCTCCCGACTAGCGGGAGCAGGCGGGGAGCTGTTTTTT
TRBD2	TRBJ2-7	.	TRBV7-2	CASSLGLAGVYEQYF	TGTGCCAGCAGCTTAGGCCTAGCGGGAGTCTACGAGCAGTACTTC
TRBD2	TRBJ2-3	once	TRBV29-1	CSVSKAGVGTDTQYF	TGCAGCGTCAGTAAGGCGGGAGTGGGCACAGATACGCAGTATTTT
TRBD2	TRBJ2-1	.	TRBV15	CATSRDRGRNNEQFF	TGTGCCACCAGCAGAGATCGCGGGAGAAACAATGAGCAGTTCTTC
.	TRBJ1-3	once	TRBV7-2	CASSLERGKGKAGNTIYF	TGTGCCAGCAGCTTAGAAAGGGGGAAGGGGAAAGCGGGAAACACCATATATTTT
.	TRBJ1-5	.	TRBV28	CASSPQGLGSNQPQHF	TGTGCCAGCTCCCCCCAGGGGCTGGGGAGCAATCAGCCCCAGCATTTT
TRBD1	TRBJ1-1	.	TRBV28	CASSLYRGGRTEAFF	TGTGCCAGCAGTTTATACAGGGGTGGACGCACTGAAGCTTTCTTT
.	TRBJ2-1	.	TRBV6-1	CASSPRLLGEQFF	TGTGCCAGCAGTCCCAGACTCCTCGGAGAGCAGTTCTTC
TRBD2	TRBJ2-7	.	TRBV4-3	CASTERAGGVGDEQYF	TGCGCCAGCACCGAGCGAGCGGGGGGAGTGGGGGACGAGCAGTACTTC
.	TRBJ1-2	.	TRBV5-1	CASSSSGEGYGYTF	TGCGCCAGCAGCTCATCAGGGGAGGGCTATGGCTACACCTTC
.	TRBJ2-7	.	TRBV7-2	CASSPDLAYEQYF	TGTGCCAGCAGTCCGGACTTAGCCTACGAGCAGTACTTC
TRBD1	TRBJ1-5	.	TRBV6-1	CASSVDRGSNQPQHF	TGTGCCAGCAGCGTCGACAGGGGAAGCAATCAGCCCCAGCATTTT
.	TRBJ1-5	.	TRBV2	CASRSREGSNQPQHF	TGTGCCAGCAGATCCAGGGAGGGAAGCAATCAGCCCCAGCATTTT
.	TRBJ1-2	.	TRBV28	CASSLGPANYGYTF	TGTGCCAGCAGTTTAGGTCCGGCTAACTATGGCTACACCTTC
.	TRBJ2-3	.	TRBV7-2	CASSPDSDTQYF	TGTGCCAGCAGCCCAGACTCAGATACGCAGTATTTT
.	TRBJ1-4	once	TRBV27	CASSREGGKLFF	TGTGCCAGCAGCAGGGAGGGGGGAAAACTGTTTTTT
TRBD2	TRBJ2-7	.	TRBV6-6	CASSSAGGTYEQYF	TGTGCCAGCAGTTCCGCGGGAGGAACCTACGAGCAGTACTTC
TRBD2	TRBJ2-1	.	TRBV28	CASSRLADPNNEQFF	TGTGCCAGCAGTCGACTAGCGGACCCTAACAATGAGCAGTTCTTC
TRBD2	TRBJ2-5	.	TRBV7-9	CASSSRLAKDQETQYF	TGTGCCAGCAGCTCCCGACTAGCTAAGGACCAAGAGACCCAGTACTTC
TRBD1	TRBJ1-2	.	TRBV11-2	CASSPGTGIGYGYTF	TGTGCCAGCAGCCCAGGGACAGGGATTGGGTATGGCTACACCTTC
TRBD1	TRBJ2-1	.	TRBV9	CASSTRVDRGVSEQFF	TGTGCCAGCAGTACCCGAGTCGACAGGGGAGTAAGTGAGCAGTTCTTC
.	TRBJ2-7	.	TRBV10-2	CASRESGSSYEQYF	TGCGCCAGCAGAGAGAGCGGTAGCTCCTACGAGCAGTACTTC
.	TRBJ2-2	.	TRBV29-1	CSVDTSHTGELFF	TGCAGCGTAGATACTAGCCACACCGGGGAGCTGTTTTTT